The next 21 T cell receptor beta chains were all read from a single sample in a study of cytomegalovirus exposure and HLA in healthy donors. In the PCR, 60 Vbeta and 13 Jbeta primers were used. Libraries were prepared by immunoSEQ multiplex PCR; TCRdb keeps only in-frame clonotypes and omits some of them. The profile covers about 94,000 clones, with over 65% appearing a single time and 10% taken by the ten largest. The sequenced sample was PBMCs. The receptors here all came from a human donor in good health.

The CDR3 coding sequence is TGTGCCAGCAGTGATCGGACAAACTATGGCTACACCTTC. Residues: CASSDRTNYGYTF. The V call is TRBV6-1, the J call TRBJ1-2; the D gene is possibly TRBD1 (5 bases). Germline V lookup: CDR1 MNHNS, CDR2 SASEGT. Trimming removed 3 bases at V and 2 bases at J, with 7 bases between. The CDR3 loop spans 13 amino acids.

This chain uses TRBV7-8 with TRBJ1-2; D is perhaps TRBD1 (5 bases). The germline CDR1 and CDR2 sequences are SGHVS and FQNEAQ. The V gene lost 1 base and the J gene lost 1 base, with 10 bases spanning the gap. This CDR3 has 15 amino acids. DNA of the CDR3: TGTGCCAGCAGCTTAGAGGGGCATAGTAACTATGGCTACACCTTC. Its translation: CASSLEGHSNYGYTF.

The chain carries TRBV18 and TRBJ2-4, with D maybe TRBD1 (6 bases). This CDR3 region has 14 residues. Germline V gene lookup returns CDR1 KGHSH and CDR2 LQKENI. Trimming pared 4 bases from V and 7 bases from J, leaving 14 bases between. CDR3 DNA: TGTGCCAGCTCACGCCCGACAGGTGACAACATTCAGTACTTC. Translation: CASSRPTGDNIQYF.

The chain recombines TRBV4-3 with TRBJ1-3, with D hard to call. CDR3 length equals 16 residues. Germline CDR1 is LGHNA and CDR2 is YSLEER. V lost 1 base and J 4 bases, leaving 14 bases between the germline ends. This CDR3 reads CASSQGREAYGNTIYF. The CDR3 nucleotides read TGCGCCAGCAGCCAAGGGAGGGAGGCCTACGGAAACACCATATATTTT.

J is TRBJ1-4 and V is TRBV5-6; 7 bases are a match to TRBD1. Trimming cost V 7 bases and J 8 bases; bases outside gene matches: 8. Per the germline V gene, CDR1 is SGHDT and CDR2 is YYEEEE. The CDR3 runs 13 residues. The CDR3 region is CASGTVDAEKLFF. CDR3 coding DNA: TGTGCCAGCGGGACAGTGGACGCGGAAAAACTGTTTTTT.

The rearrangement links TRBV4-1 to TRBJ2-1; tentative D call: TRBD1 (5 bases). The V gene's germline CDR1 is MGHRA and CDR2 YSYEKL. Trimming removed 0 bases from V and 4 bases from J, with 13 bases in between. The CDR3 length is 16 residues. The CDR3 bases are TGCGCCAGCAGCCAAGATACCAGGGAAGGATACAATGAGCAGTTCTTC. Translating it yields CASSQDTREGYNEQFF.

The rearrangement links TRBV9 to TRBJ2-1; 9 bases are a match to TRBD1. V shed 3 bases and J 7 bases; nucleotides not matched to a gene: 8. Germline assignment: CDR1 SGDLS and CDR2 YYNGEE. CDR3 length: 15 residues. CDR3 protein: CASSDTTGTGNEQFF. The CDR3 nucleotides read TGTGCCAGCAGCGATACTACCGGGACAGGGAATGAGCAGTTCTTC.

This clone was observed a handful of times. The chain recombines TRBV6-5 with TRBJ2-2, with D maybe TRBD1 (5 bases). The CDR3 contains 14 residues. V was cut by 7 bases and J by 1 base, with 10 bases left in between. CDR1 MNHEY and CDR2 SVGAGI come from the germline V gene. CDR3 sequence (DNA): TGTGCCAGCACCATGGGGCAGAACACCGGGGAGCTGTTTTTT. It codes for CASTMGQNTGELFF.

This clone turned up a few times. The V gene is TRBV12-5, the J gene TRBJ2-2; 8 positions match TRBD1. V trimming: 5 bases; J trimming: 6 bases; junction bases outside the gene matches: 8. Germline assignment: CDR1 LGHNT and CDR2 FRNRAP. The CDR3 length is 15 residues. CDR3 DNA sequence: TGTGCTAGTGGTAGCCGGACAGGGCGAGCCGGGGAGCTGTTTTTT. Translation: CASGSRTGRAGELFF. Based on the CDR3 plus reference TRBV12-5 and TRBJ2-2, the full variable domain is DARVTQTPRHKVTEMGQEVTMRCQPILGHNTVFWYRQTMMQGLELLAYFRNRAPLDDSGMPKDRFSAEMPDATLATLKIQPSEPRDSAVYFCASGSRTGRAGELFFGEGSRLTVL.

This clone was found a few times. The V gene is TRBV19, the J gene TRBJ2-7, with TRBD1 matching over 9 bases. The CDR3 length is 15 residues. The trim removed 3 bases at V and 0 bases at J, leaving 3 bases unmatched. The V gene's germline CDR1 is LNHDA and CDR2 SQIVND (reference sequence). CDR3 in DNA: TGTGCCAGTAGTATTTGGGGACAGGGCTCCTACGAGCAGTACTTC. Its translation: CASSIWGQGSYEQYF. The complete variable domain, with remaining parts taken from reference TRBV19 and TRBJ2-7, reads DGGITQSPKYLFRKEGQNVTLSCEQNLNHDAMYWYRQDPGQGLRLIYYSQIVNDFQKGDIAEGYSVSREKKESFPLTVTSAQKNPTAFYLCASSIWGQGSYEQYFGPGTRLTVT.

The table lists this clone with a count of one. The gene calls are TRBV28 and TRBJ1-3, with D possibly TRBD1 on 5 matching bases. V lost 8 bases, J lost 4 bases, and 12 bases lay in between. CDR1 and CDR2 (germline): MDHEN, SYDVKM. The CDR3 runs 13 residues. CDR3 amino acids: CASSRSGGNTIYF. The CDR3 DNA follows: TGTGCCAGCTCCAGATCAGGGGGAAACACCATATATTTT.

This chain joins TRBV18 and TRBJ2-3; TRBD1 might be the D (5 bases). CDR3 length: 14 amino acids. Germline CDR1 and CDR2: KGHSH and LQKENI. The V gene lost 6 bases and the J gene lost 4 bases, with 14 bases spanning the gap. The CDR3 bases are TGTGCCAGCTCGCGACAGCATGGGGCAGATACGCAGTATTTT. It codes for CASSRQHGADTQYF.

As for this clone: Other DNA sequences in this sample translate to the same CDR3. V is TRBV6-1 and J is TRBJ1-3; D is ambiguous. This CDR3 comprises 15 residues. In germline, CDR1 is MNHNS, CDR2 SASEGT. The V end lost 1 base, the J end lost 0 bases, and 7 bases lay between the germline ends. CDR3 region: CASSEGGSSGNTIYF. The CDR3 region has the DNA TGTGCCAGCAGTGAAGGCGGGAGCTCTGGAAACACCATATATTTT.

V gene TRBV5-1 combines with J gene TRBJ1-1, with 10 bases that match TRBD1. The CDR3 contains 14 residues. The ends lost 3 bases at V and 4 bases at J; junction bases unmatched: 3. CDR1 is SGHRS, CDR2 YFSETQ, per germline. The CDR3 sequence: CASSSTGGLTEAFF. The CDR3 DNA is TGCGCCAGCAGCTCGACAGGGGGCCTCACTGAAGCTTTCTTT.

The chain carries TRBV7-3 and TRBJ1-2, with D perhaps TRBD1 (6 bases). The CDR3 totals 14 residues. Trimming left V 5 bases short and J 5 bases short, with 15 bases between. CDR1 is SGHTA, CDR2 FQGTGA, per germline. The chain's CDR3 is CASSLTGGDYGYTF. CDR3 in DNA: TGTGCCAGCAGCCTCACGGGGGGCGATTATGGCTACACCTTC.

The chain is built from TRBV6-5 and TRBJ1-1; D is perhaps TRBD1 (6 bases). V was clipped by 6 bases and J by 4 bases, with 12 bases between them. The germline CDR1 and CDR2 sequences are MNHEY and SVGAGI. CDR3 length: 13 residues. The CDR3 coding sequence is TGTGCCAGCAGAATAACAGGGAGCACTGAAGCTTTCTTT. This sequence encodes CASRITGSTEAFF.

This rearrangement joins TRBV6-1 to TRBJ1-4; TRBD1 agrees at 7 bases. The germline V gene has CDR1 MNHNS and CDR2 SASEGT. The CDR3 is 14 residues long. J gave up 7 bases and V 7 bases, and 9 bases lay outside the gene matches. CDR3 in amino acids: CASNWDRDGEKLFF. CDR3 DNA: TGTGCCAGCAACTGGGACAGAGATGGTGAAAAACTGTTTTTT.

CDR3 sequence reads: CASSPSGGNTEAFF. The DNA of the CDR3 is TGTGCCAGCTCACCGTCGGGGGGGAACACTGAAGCTTTCTTT. The gene calls are TRBV18 and TRBJ1-1, with D possibly matching TRBD1 (5 bases). CDR1 is KGHSH, CDR2 LQKENI, per germline. V was clipped by 3 bases and J by 1 base, with 9 bases between them. This CDR3 has 14 amino acids. The entire variable domain, with the rest obtained from reference TRBV18 and TRBJ1-1, is as follows: NAGVMQNPRHLVRRRGQEARLRCSPMKGHSHVYWYRQLPEEGLKFMVYLQKENIIDESGMPKERFSAEFPKEGPSILRIQQVVRGDSAAYFCASSPSGGNTEAFFGQGTRLTVV.

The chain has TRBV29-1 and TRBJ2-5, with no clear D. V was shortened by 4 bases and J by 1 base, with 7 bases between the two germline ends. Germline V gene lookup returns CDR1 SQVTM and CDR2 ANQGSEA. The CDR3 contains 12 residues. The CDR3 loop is CSVVPFQETQYF. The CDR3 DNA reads TGCAGCGTTGTCCCCTTCCAAGAGACCCAGTACTTC.

The CDR3 region has the DNA TGTGCCACCAGGACTAGCGGGAGGACAGAGACCCAGTACTTC. Its translation: CATRTSGRTETQYF. This chain joins TRBV15 and TRBJ2-5, with 13 positions matching TRBD2. The CDR3 is 14 amino acids. Germline lookup yields CDR1 LNHNV and CDR2 YYDKDF (reference sequence). The V segment lost 6 bases and the J segment 4 bases; nucleotides outside the gene matches: 2.

The CDR3 loop reads CASTYLAGGPTGELFF. In DNA form, the CDR3 reads TGTGCCAGTACTTATCTAGCGGGAGGGCCTACCGGGGAGCTGTTTTTT. The chain has TRBV19 and TRBJ2-2, with 12 bases identical to TRBD2. The CDR3 runs 16 residues. J was trimmed by 5 bases and V by 7 bases; bases with no gene match: 8. From germline, CDR1 is LNHDA and CDR2 SQIVND (reference sequence). Drawing the rest from reference TRBV19 and TRBJ2-2, the complete variable domain is DGGITQSPKYLFRKEGQNVTLSCEQNLNHDAMYWYRQDPGQGLRLIYYSQIVNDFQKGDIAEGYSVSREKKESFPLTVTSAQKNPTAFYLCASTYLAGGPTGELFFGEGSRLTVL.